These T cell receptor beta chains were read from a single sample in a study of shared clonotypes between healthy human individuals. Method: immunoSEQ multiplex PCR; TCRdb's copy keeps in-frame clones and lacks some. The sample yields approximately 1,500,000 clones, more than 95% seen once. Sequences were obtained from naive CD4+ T cells sorted from blood. The receptors originated from a man under 40 in good health. The CDR3 runs from the conserved cysteine through the conserved F or W. D genes are given only for firm matches. Clone size, where shown, is once, few, many, or a class for clones that have expanded.

CASSVSQVAATYEQYF | TGTGCCAGCAGCGTATCCCAAGTAGCGGCCACCTACGAGCAGTACTTC | 16 | NA | TRBV9 | NA | TRBJ2-7
CASRVVMSQPQHF | TGTGCCAGCAGAGTGGTGATGTCTCAGCCCCAGCATTTT | 13 | once | TRBV2 | NA | TRBJ1-5
CASSQDHPGLAGEQYF | TGTGCCAGCAGCCAAGATCATCCGGGGCTAGCCGGGGAGCAGTACTTC | 16 | NA | TRBV4-2 | NA | TRBJ2-7
CASPPYSGNYEQYF | TGTGCCAGCCCACCATACAGCGGAAACTACGAGCAGTACTTC | 14 | once | TRBV18 | NA | TRBJ2-7
CSVARDRVNEQFF | TGCAGCGTTGCCCGGGACAGGGTCAATGAGCAGTTCTTC | 13 | NA | TRBV29-1 | TRBD1 | TRBJ2-1
CASRTDRGPEAFF | TGTGCCAGCAGAACGGACAGGGGACCTGAAGCTTTCTTT | 13 | NA | TRBV2 | TRBD1 | TRBJ1-1
CASSLSVGNTIYF | TGTGCCAGCAGTTTATCGGTGGGAAACACCATATATTTT | 13 | NA | TRBV27 | NA | TRBJ1-3
CASPHTPWKSSYNEQFF | TGCGCCAGCCCCCACACCCCCTGGAAGAGCTCCTACAATGAGCAGTTCTTC | 17 | NA | TRBV23-1 | NA | TRBJ2-1
CAISESVVRDRIGYTF | TGTGCCATCAGTGAGTCTGTCGTAAGGGATAGGATCGGCTACACCTTC | 16 | NA | TRBV10-3 | NA | TRBJ1-2
CASIGSESHNEQFF | TGTGCCAGCATCGGATCGGAGAGCCACAATGAGCAGTTCTTC | 14 | NA | TRBV28 | NA | TRBJ2-1
CASSLFTDSNQPQHF | TGTGCCAGCAGTTTATTTACGGATAGCAATCAGCCCCAGCATTTT | 15 | NA | TRBV27 | NA | TRBJ1-5
CASSVRSPYVEKLFF | TGTGCCAGCAGTGTACGCAGCCCTTACGTGGAAAAACTGTTTTTT | 15 | NA | TRBV2 | NA | TRBJ1-4
CASSLAGVLENEQFF | TGTGCCAGCAGTTTAGCGGGAGTTTTGGAGAATGAGCAGTTCTTC | 15 | NA | TRBV11-3 | TRBD2 | TRBJ2-1
CASSFLIAGGVNEQFF | TGTGCCAGCAGTTTCTTGATAGCGGGAGGAGTCAATGAGCAGTTCTTC | 16 | NA | TRBV27 | TRBD2 | TRBJ2-1
CASSLYEREGEQYF | TGTGCCAGCAGTTTATACGAGCGGGAGGGGGAGCAGTACTTC | 14 | NA | TRBV28 | TRBD2 | TRBJ2-7
CASSERGQLYSNQPQHF | TGTGCCAGCAGTGAGAGGGGGCAGCTATATAGCAATCAGCCCCAGCATTTT | 17 | NA | TRBV6-1 | TRBD1 | TRBJ1-5
CASTTGLLSYNEQFF | TGTGCCAGCACCACGGGATTGCTATCCTACAATGAGCAGTTCTTC | 15 | NA | TRBV28 | NA | TRBJ2-1
CASNTRAGEKLFF | TGTGCCAGCAACACTAGGGCTGGTGAAAAACTGTTTTTT | 13 | NA | TRBV6-5 | NA | TRBJ1-4
CSAYHYGVGIGTGELFF | TGCAGCGCCTACCATTATGGGGTAGGAATTGGCACCGGGGAGCTGTTTTTT | 17 | NA | TRBV29-1 | NA | TRBJ2-2
CASSDRGASTDTQYF | TGTGCCAGCAGCGATCGGGGAGCTAGCACAGATACGCAGTATTTT | 15 | NA | TRBV6-6 | NA | TRBJ2-3
CASTSGGRVNEQFF | TGTGCCAGCACCTCCGGCGGGAGGGTCAATGAGCAGTTCTTC | 14 | NA | TRBV28 | TRBD2 | TRBJ2-1
CASSTTGQTYGYTF | TGTGCCAGTAGTACAACGGGACAAACCTATGGCTACACCTTC | 14 | once | TRBV19 | NA | TRBJ1-2
CASSDGYEQYF | TGTGCCAGCAGTGACGGTTACGAGCAGTACTTC | 11 | once | TRBV2 | NA | TRBJ2-7
CASSIDLEGFSDGYTF | TGTGCCAGTAGTATAGATCTGGAGGGCTTTTCGGATGGCTACACCTTC | 16 | NA | TRBV19 | NA | TRBJ1-2